The 23 T cell receptor beta chains below all came from one sample that was sequenced in a study of shared T cell receptors in the human thymus. Profiled with immunoSEQ multiplex PCR; TCRdb holds only in-frame clones, not every one. The sample contains around 730,000 clones, 70% to 90% of which appear only once. These data were also filed under a second study, of human thymus T cells.

Sequencing was carried out using thymocytes. Receptor source: a girl less than two years old with a congenital heart defect.

The chain joins TRBV10-2 to TRBJ1-3, with 11 bases lining up with TRBD1. There are 17 residues in the CDR3. V trimming: 7 bases; J trimming: 6 bases; junction bases outside the gene matches: 14. The germline V gene encodes CDR1 WSHSY and CDR2 SAAADI. The CDR3 DNA reads TGCGCCAGCACCGGAGGGACAGGGGGAAAATTTGAAAACACCATATATTTT. This sequence encodes CASTGGTGGKFENTIYF.

The V and J genes are TRBV4-1 and TRBJ2-2, with 7 bases matching TRBD1. The CDR3 totals 17 residues. Germline CDR1 and CDR2: MGHRA and YSYEKL. V trimming: 0 bases; J trimming: 3 bases; junction bases outside the gene matches: 7. CDR3 region: CASSQDRKDRDTGELFF. CDR3 nucleotide sequence: TGCGCCAGCAGCCAAGATAGAAAAGACAGGGACACCGGGGAGCTGTTTTTT.

CDR3 loop: CASTQSGTTGNTIYF. CDR3 in DNA: TGCGCCAGCACGCAATCGGGGACAACTGGAAACACCATATATTTT. The rearrangement uses TRBV5-1 and TRBJ1-3; tentative D call: TRBD1 (6 bases). Germline V CDR1 and CDR2: SGHRS, YFSETQ. V lost 6 bases to trimming and J lost 2 bases, with 15 bases between them. The CDR3 consists of 15 residues.

The rearrangement links TRBV5-1 to TRBJ2-1, with 7 nucleotides matching TRBD2. From germline, CDR1 is SGHRS and CDR2 YFSETQ. V shed 4 bases, J shed 9 bases, and the junction held 7 bases outside the gene matches. This CDR3 region has 13 residues. Here the CDR3 reads CASSTSAGSEQFF. DNA for the CDR3: TGCGCCAGCAGCACGTCAGCGGGGTCTGAGCAGTTCTTC.

The rearrangement uses TRBV27 and TRBJ1-6; D gene ambiguous. From germline, CDR1 is MNHEY and CDR2 SMNVEV (reference sequence). V dropped 6 bases and J dropped 8 bases, with 20 bases sitting between them. The CDR3 length is 16 residues. The CDR3 sequence: CASRHHSRYTDSPLHF. The CDR3 coding sequence is TGTGCCAGCAGACATCACAGCCGTTATACTGATTCACCCCTCCACTTT.

This chain uses TRBV9 with TRBJ2-2; 13 bases fit TRBD2. V lost 0 bases to trimming and J lost 10 bases; unmatched junction nucleotides: 9. This CDR3 spans 17 amino acids. The germline V gene encodes CDR1 SGDLS and CDR2 YYNGEE. For the CDR3, the DNA is TGTGCCAGCAGCGTAGATAGCACTAGCGGGGGGGCCGCGGAGCTGTTTTTT. It is translated as CASSVDSTSGGAAELFF.

J is TRBJ1-2 and V is TRBV6-5; D possibly corresponds to TRBD1 (6 bases). Germline V gene sequence: CDR1 MNHEY, CDR2 SVGAGI. This CDR3 has 15 amino acids. V was trimmed by 2 bases and J by 7 bases, leaving 17 bases between them. The CDR3 bases are TGTGCCAGCAGTTACGGGAGGGGGGCTGCGGGTGGCTACACCTTC. It yields the protein CASSYGRGAAGGYTF.

The rearrangement uses TRBV4-1 and TRBJ2-3; a possible D gene is TRBD2 (6 bases). The CDR3 totals 12 residues. In germline, CDR1 is MGHRA, CDR2 YSYEKL. The V end lost 1 base, the J end lost 10 bases, and 9 bases lay between the germline ends. The CDR3 DNA follows: TGCGCCAGCAGCCAAGGACTAGAGGCGCAGTATTTT. This codes for CASSQGLEAQYF.

The genes are TRBV6-1 and TRBJ1-1, with D maybe TRBD1 (6 bases). Trimming removed 6 bases at V and 4 bases at J, with 18 bases between. This CDR3 region has 15 residues. Germline CDR1 reads MNHNS; CDR2 reads SASEGT. The CDR3 reads CASRDGLGGATEAFF. Written as DNA, the CDR3 is TGTGCCAGCAGAGACGGCCTCGGGGGGGCCACTGAAGCTTTCTTT.

The rearrangement joins TRBV4-3 to TRBJ2-7; D may be TRBD2 (7 bases). V lost 0 bases and J 6 bases, leaving 15 bases between the germline ends. CDR1 LGHNA and CDR2 YSLEER come from the germline V gene. The CDR3 spans 15 residues. The CDR3 DNA reads TGCGCCAGCAGCCAAGATTGGGGGGGGCATGGCGAGCAGTACTTC. It codes for CASSQDWGGHGEQYF.

The J gene is TRBJ1-6, the V gene TRBV6-6, with a tentative D call TRBD1 (6 bases). The CDR3 extends over 13 amino acids. The germline V and J ends were trimmed by 6 bases and 7 bases, with 10 bases remaining between them. Per the germline V gene, CDR1 is MNHNY and CDR2 is SVGAGI (reference sequence). CDR3 residues: CASRTGSNSPLHF. In DNA form, the CDR3 reads TGTGCCAGCAGAACAGGGAGCAATTCACCCCTCCACTTT.

V is TRBV5-1 and J is TRBJ2-6; D gene unclear. CDR1 SGHRS and CDR2 YFSETQ come from the germline V gene. The CDR3 has 13 amino acids. Trimming removed 4 bases at V and 0 bases at J, with 2 bases between. The CDR3 reads CASSLSGANVLTF. The CDR3 nucleotides read TGCGCCAGCAGCCTCTCTGGGGCCAACGTCCTGACTTTC.

The gene calls are TRBV6-1 and TRBJ1-5; no firm D call. Germline CDR1 and CDR2: MNHNS and SASEGT. This CDR3 has 18 amino acids. Trimming removed 4 bases from V and 0 bases from J, with 19 bases in between. CDR3 bases: TGTGCCAGCAGTGCGCGACATCTGAATGATTATAGCAATCAGCCCCAGCATTTT. As protein: CASSARHLNDYSNQPQHF.

This clone was counted a single time. This sequence joins TRBV28 and TRBJ1-1; D possibly corresponds to TRBD1 (6 bases). With 4 bases removed from V and 1 base from J, the gap between germline ends came to 13 bases. Germline V lookup: CDR1 MDHEN, CDR2 SYDVKM. The CDR3 covers 15 residues. The CDR3 coding sequence is TGTGCCAGCAGTTCCACCTTGGGACAGAACACTGAAGCTTTCTTT. Encoded protein: CASSSTLGQNTEAFF.

The chain recombines TRBV9 with TRBJ2-3; 12 bases are shared with TRBD2. CDR3 length: 20 residues. Trimming at V came to 4 bases and at J to 6 bases, leaving 21 bases not matched to a gene. Germline CDR1 reads SGDLS; CDR2 reads YYNGEE. The CDR3 DNA reads as TGTGCCAGCAGCCCAAAGAAGTTCGGTTTGACTAGCGGGAGACTGGATACGCAGTATTTT. This codes for CASSPKKFGLTSGRLDTQYF.

The J gene is TRBJ2-3, the V gene TRBV29-1; no clear D. Germline V gene sequence: CDR1 SQVTM, CDR2 ANQGSEA. Trimming pared 0 bases from V and 2 bases from J, leaving 6 bases between. The CDR3 is made up of 13 amino acids. The DNA for the CDR3 is TGCAGCGTTGAAGAGGGCAACACAGATACGCAGTATTTT. It encodes CSVEEGNTDTQYF.

J is TRBJ1-3 and V is TRBV9; D not certain. Per the germline V gene, CDR1 is SGDLS and CDR2 is YYNGEE. The CDR3 sequence is 15 residues long. With 3 bases removed from V and 4 bases from J, the gap between germline ends came to 14 bases. CDR3 sequence reads: CASSAHHGGGNTIYF. The CDR3 region has the DNA TGTGCCAGCAGCGCACACCACGGCGGCGGAAACACCATATATTTT.

This chain uses TRBV6-4 with TRBJ1-3, with 8 positions matching TRBD1. The germline CDR1 and CDR2 sequences are MRHNA and SNTAGT. The CDR3 has 17 amino acids. The V and J ends lost 4 bases and 3 bases, in that order; junction bases with no gene match: 11. The CDR3 DNA is TGTGCCAGCAGTGGCTCGAGGACAGGGACTTTTGGAAACACCATATATTTT. As protein: CASSGSRTGTFGNTIYF.

Only one count was recorded for this clone. This chain links TRBV14 with TRBJ2-1; D possibly corresponds to TRBD2 (5 bases). Trimming pared 1 base from V and 4 bases from J, leaving 14 bases between. The germline gives CDR1 SGHDN, CDR2 FVKESK. The CDR3 is 16 residues long. The CDR3 is CASSQASGLLYNEQFF. The CDR3 region has the DNA TGTGCCAGCAGCCAAGCAAGCGGACTCTTATACAATGAGCAGTTCTTC. The entire variable domain, with the rest obtained from reference TRBV14 and TRBJ2-1, is as follows: EAGVTQFPSHSVIEKGQTVTLRCDPISGHDNLYWYRRVMGKEIKFLLHFVKESKQDESGMPNNRFLAERTGGTYSTLKVQPAELEDSGVYFCASSQASGLLYNEQFFGPGTRLTVL.

The rearrangement joins TRBV2 to TRBJ2-3, with D possibly being TRBD2 (5 bases). Trimming took 4 bases from V and 1 from J, leaving 12 bases between them. CDR1 is SNHLY and CDR2 is FYNNEI in the germline V gene. The CDR3 is made up of 15 amino acids. CDR3 sequence (DNA): TGTGCCAGCAGTGTCCTAGCTGGGTGCACAGATACGCAGTATTTT. Protein product: CASSVLAGCTDTQYF.

This chain uses TRBV4-2 with TRBJ2-3, with D maybe TRBD2 (6 bases). V lost 1 base and J lost 2, with 16 bases in between. Germline V CDR1 and CDR2: LGHNA, YNFKEQ. This CDR3 has 17 residues. The CDR3 coding sequence is TGTGCCAGCAGCCAAGGCTCACTAGCCTTTATCACAGATACGCAGTATTTT. As protein: CASSQGSLAFITDTQYF.

This sequence joins TRBV2 and TRBJ2-1; TRBD1 is a possible D gene (6 bases). CDR1 is SNHLY, CDR2 FYNNEI, per germline. Trimming took off 7 bases at V and 2 bases at J, with 18 bases between the two ends. The CDR3 spans 16 residues. This chain's CDR3 is CASMPLGGGPYNEQFF. In nucleotides, the CDR3 is TGTGCCAGCATGCCCTTGGGTGGGGGCCCCTACAATGAGCAGTTCTTC.

This chain links TRBV5-6 with TRBJ1-1; no definite D call. The V end was cut by 2 bases, the J end by 5 bases, with 13 bases between. Germline CDR1 SGHDT, CDR2 YYEEEE. CDR3 length equals 14 residues. CDR3 amino acids: CASSFLRGLTEAFF. The DNA for the CDR3 is TGTGCCAGCAGCTTTCTTCGGGGTTTGACTGAAGCTTTCTTT.